This TCR beta chain was obtained from a study of T cell responses to AZD1222 COVID-19 vaccine. Study outcomes and limitations: Samples come after the peak T cell response, not at day 14. Per reports, nearly half of all spike-specific TCRs target regions that are unmutated in variants. Across spike, vaccine-associated CD4 TCRs were found, dominant at 160-218 and 743-854.

The sample holds one count of this clone. Its matching antigen is unknown. TCRdb's copy holds only in-frame clones and misses some; the assay was immunoSEQ multiplex PCR. The sample consists of tens of thousands of clones, roughly 84% of them appearing once. Deletions cut 4 bases from V and 1 base from J, with 13 bases between. The germline V gene encodes CDR1 MDHEN and CDR2 SYDVKM. The length of the CDR3 is 15 residues. The chain employs TRBV28 and TRBJ1-2; the D is unclear. The source of this sequence is an adult in good health. This sample comprised peripheral blood, obtained on day 0 of AZD1222 vaccination. CDR3 loop: CASSSHQTVNYGYTF. The CDR3 DNA is TGTGCCAGCAGTTCACACCAGACGGTTAACTATGGCTACACCTTC.